This T cell receptor beta chain is drawn from a study of blood T cell repertoires in COVID-19. The CDR3 extends over 14 amino acids. Trimming removed 6 bases from V and 0 bases from J, with 15 bases in between. Germline assignment: CDR1 SQVTM and CDR2 ANQGSEA. Authors' processing steps: Estimated nucleated cell counts came from reference gene primer amplification. TCRdb's table, derived via immunoSEQ multiplex PCR, lists solely in-frame clones and lacks some. The DNA gave D and trimming, while V, J and clone size come from that table. The sample has 400,000 to 500,000 clones; around nine tenths are singletons.

The chain uses TRBV29-1 and TRBJ2-7; D is perhaps TRBD2 (6 bases). The source of this sequence is a woman younger than 30 who had been exposed to COVID-19. Material for sequencing was PBMCs or T cells enriched from blood (not recorded which). The CDR3 spells CSVGGSANSYEQYF. The CDR3 DNA reads as TGCAGCGTCGGGGGTAGCGCTAACTCCTACGAGCAGTACTTC.